Each of the 24 T cell receptor beta chains below was sequenced from the same sample in a study of blood T cell repertoires in COVID-19. Clones were sequenced by immunoSEQ multiplex PCR, and TCRdb holds only the in-frame ones, with some missing. The top ten clones hold around 10% of a sample with over 350,000 clones, 85% to 90% of them seen once. The sequenced sample consisted of PBMCs or T cells enriched from blood (not recorded which). These TCRs come from a woman between 50 and 59 years old who had recovered from COVID-19.

This clone was detected a few times. The chain couples TRBV27 to TRBJ2-7; 7 nucleotides align to TRBD2. The CDR3 loop spans 14 amino acids. Germline loops: CDR1 MNHEY, CDR2 SMNVEV (reference sequence). The V segment lost 0 bases and the J segment 7 bases; nucleotides outside the gene matches: 6. As DNA, the CDR3 is TGTGCCAGCAGTTTATCTGGGTCAGCGGGGGAGCAGTACTTC. Translating it yields CASSLSGSAGEQYF.

Many counts were recorded for this clone. The chain employs TRBV7-9 and TRBJ1-1; D might be TRBD1 (6 bases). V was trimmed by 4 bases and J by 4 bases, leaving 19 bases between them. The CDR3 sequence is 16 residues long. Germline CDR1 and CDR2: SEHNR and FQNEAQ (reference sequence). The CDR3 is CASSSDLSRGRTEAFF. CDR3 in DNA: TGTGCCAGCAGCTCCGACCTATCCAGGGGTCGCACTGAAGCTTTCTTT.

V is TRBV19 and J is TRBJ2-7; TRBD1 matches 10 bases. CDR3 size: 15 residues. Germline V gene data show CDR1 as LNHDA and CDR2 as SQIVND (reference sequence). The V and J ends lost 4 bases and 5 bases, in that order; junction bases with no gene match: 8. The CDR3 bases are TGTGCCAGTAGTACCGACAGGGGGCGAGGCCACGAGCAGTACTTC. It codes for CASSTDRGRGHEQYF.

The gene calls are TRBV27 and TRBJ2-5; 7 nucleotides match TRBD1. The CDR3 is 13 amino acids. Unmatched junction bases numbered 3, after V lost 3 bases and J lost 5 bases. The germline V gene encodes CDR1 MNHEY and CDR2 SMNVEV (reference sequence). The CDR3 protein is CASSLTGPETQYF. CDR3 DNA: TGTGCCAGCAGTTTGACAGGGCCTGAGACCCAGTACTTC.

The rearrangement uses TRBV28 and TRBJ1-6; 9 bases are shared with TRBD1. The CDR3 has 14 residues. Trimming at V came to 4 bases and at J to 8 bases, leaving 3 bases not matched to a gene. CDR1 MDHEN and CDR2 SYDVKM come from the germline V gene. CDR3 residues: CASSSGTGYSPLHF. The CDR3 DNA is TGTGCCAGCAGTTCCGGGACAGGGTATTCACCCCTCCACTTT.

This chain uses TRBV6-2 or TRBV6-3 with TRBJ2-2; 8 nucleotides line up with TRBD1. This CDR3 comprises 16 residues. Trimming at V came to 0 bases and at J to 3 bases, leaving 3 bases not matched to a gene. Germline CDR1 MNHEY, CDR2 SVGEGT. CDR3 region: CASSYSTGDHTGELFF. CDR3 DNA: TGTGCCAGCAGTTACTCGACAGGGGACCACACCGGGGAGCTGTTTTTT.

This sequence joins TRBV28 and TRBJ1-1; no clear D gene. Germline-derived CDR1 and CDR2 are MDHEN and SYDVKM. V lost 7 bases and J 0 bases, leaving 9 bases between the germline ends. The CDR3 covers 13 residues. The CDR3 spells CASMIRMNTEAFF. CDR3 bases: TGTGCCAGCATGATCAGGATGAACACTGAAGCTTTCTTT.

This chain connects TRBV9 to TRBJ2-7; TRBD1 agrees at 9 bases. CDR1 SGDLS and CDR2 YYNGEE come from the germline V gene. The CDR3 contains 16 residues. The V segment lost 2 bases and the J segment 0 bases; nucleotides outside the gene matches: 6. CDR3 loop: CASSVAGTGSSYEQYF. DNA of the CDR3: TGTGCCAGCAGCGTGGCCGGGACAGGGAGCTCCTACGAGCAGTACTTC. The whole variable domain, remainder taken from reference TRBV9 and TRBJ2-7, is DSGVTQTPKHLITATGQRVTLRCSPRSGDLSVYWYQQSLDQGLQFLIQYYNGEERAKGNILERFSAQQFPDLHSELNLSSLELGDSALYFCASSVAGTGSSYEQYFGPGTRLTVT.

The chain recombines TRBV5-6 with TRBJ2-1; possibly TRBD1 for D (5 bases). The CDR3 spans 17 residues. V was cut by 2 bases and J by 1 base, with 16 bases left in between. CDR1 and CDR2 from the germline V gene are SGHDT and YYEEEE. The CDR3 region is CASSLLNRIASYNEQFF. DNA for the CDR3: TGTGCCAGCAGCTTACTTAACAGGATAGCATCCTACAATGAGCAGTTCTTC.

The rearrangement joins TRBV5-1 to TRBJ1-3; no clear D gene. The CDR3 totals 16 residues. V was shortened by 5 bases and J by 2 bases, with 17 bases between the two germline ends. Germline lookup yields CDR1 SGHRS and CDR2 YFSETQ. This chain's CDR3 is CASRVDVTIPGNTIYF. As DNA, the CDR3 is TGCGCCAGCAGAGTCGACGTGACAATACCTGGAAACACCATATATTTT.

This rearrangement joins TRBV7-2 to TRBJ1-2; 7 bases are a match to TRBD1. The CDR3 contains 14 residues. CDR1 and CDR2 from the germline V gene are SGHTA and FQGNSA. V dropped 3 bases and J dropped 5; count of bases not matched to a gene: 6. The CDR3 here is CASSFQGERYGYTF. The DNA for the CDR3 is TGTGCCAGCAGCTTCCAGGGGGAGAGGTATGGCTACACCTTC.

The CDR3 region is CASSAELMTARAGELFF. The CDR3 bases are TGCGCCAGCAGCGCAGAATTGATGACAGCTCGGGCCGGGGAGCTGTTTTTT. This chain connects TRBV5-1 to TRBJ2-2, with a possible D match to TRBD1 (5 bases). Trimming took off 4 bases at V and 6 bases at J, with 22 bases between the two ends. This CDR3 has 17 residues. The germline V gene encodes CDR1 SGHRS and CDR2 YFSETQ.

The rearrangement joins TRBV10-3 to TRBJ1-1; D is uncertain. Trimming removed 3 bases from V and 1 base from J, with 9 bases in between. From germline, CDR1 is ENHRY and CDR2 SYGVKD. CDR3 length: 14 amino acids. The CDR3 sequence is CAISDVAGNTEAFF. CDR3 sequence (DNA): TGTGCCATCAGTGACGTCGCGGGGAACACTGAAGCTTTCTTT.

The chain combines TRBV9 with TRBJ2-7; TRBD2 might be the D (7 bases). Trimming stripped 4 bases from V and 8 bases from J, with 28 bases between. Germline lookup yields CDR1 SGDLS and CDR2 YYNGEE. This CDR3 is built from 17 residues. CDR3 amino acids: CASSPPGVGGPSIKQYF. In DNA, the CDR3 is TGTGCCAGCAGCCCCCCCGGAGTCGGGGGGCCTTCTATCAAGCAGTACTTC.

This chain links TRBV27 with TRBJ1-1; possibly TRBD1 for D (6 bases). V was trimmed by 6 bases and J by 4 bases, leaving 12 bases between them. This CDR3 spans 13 amino acids. Per germline, CDR1 MNHEY and CDR2 SMNVEV (reference sequence). The CDR3 DNA sequence: TGTGCCAGCAGCCTAGGGGGTAGCACTGAAGCTTTCTTT. It yields the protein CASSLGGSTEAFF.

This chain links TRBV14 with TRBJ1-1, with D possibly matching TRBD1 (5 bases). Trimming shortened V by 3 bases and J by 1 base, and 12 bases separated the two germline ends. This CDR3 is 15 amino acids long. Germline V gives CDR1 SGHDN, CDR2 FVKESK. In nucleotides, the CDR3 is TGTGCCAGCAGCCACGAGGCCAGGGCGAACACTGAAGCTTTCTTT. It yields the protein CASSHEARANTEAFF.

The chain has TRBV15 and TRBJ1-5; 7 nucleotides line up with TRBD1. Looked up from germline, CDR1 is LNHNV and CDR2 is YYDKDF (reference sequence). V gave up 5 bases and J gave up 0 bases; unmatched junction bases: 4. The CDR3 runs to 15 residues. CDR3 loop: CATSGTAYSNQPQHF. The DNA of the CDR3 is TGTGCCACCAGCGGGACAGCCTATAGCAATCAGCCCCAGCATTTT.

The V and J genes are TRBV5-1 and TRBJ2-2; D perhaps matches TRBD2 (5 bases). V was shortened by 0 bases and J by 5 bases, with 5 bases between the two germline ends. The CDR3 has 13 amino acids. Germline V gene sequence: CDR1 SGHRS, CDR2 YFSETQ. CDR3 coding DNA: TGCGCCAGCAGCTTGGCGGGGACCGGGGAGCTGTTTTTT. Translation: CASSLAGTGELFF.

The chain employs TRBV6-6 and TRBJ1-2; TRBD1 matches 10 bases. The CDR3 is made up of 14 amino acids. Germline lookup yields CDR1 MNHNY and CDR2 SVGAGI (reference sequence). The junction had 0 bases not matched to a gene; V was cut back by 4 bases and J by 1 base. CDR3 sequence reads: CASSWDRGNYGYTF. The CDR3 nucleotides read TGTGCCAGCAGTTGGGACAGGGGTAACTATGGCTACACCTTC.

This chain connects TRBV3-1 (or the pseudogene TRBV3-2) to TRBJ1-5; maybe TRBD1 (5 bases). CDR1 LGHDT and CDR2 YNNKEL come from the germline V gene (reference sequence). This CDR3 has 15 amino acids. Between the trimmed V and J ends, which lost 0 bases and 5 bases, there was a span of 11 bases. Written as DNA, the CDR3 is TGTGCCAGCAGCCAAGACTCGGGGGAGGATCAGCCCCAGCATTTT. Its protein is CASSQDSGEDQPQHF.

This chain connects TRBV10-3 to TRBJ1-2; D gene unclear. Germline-derived CDR1 and CDR2 are ENHRY and SYGVKD. The germline V and J ends were trimmed by 6 bases and 8 bases, with 10 bases remaining between them. The CDR3 spans 11 residues. The CDR3 protein is CAIRAERGYTF. Here the CDR3 DNA reads TGTGCCATCAGGGCAGAAAGAGGCTACACCTTC.

The rearrangement joins TRBV14 to TRBJ1-2; the D gene is possibly TRBD1 (6 bases). The CDR3 extends over 17 amino acids. V lost 4 bases and J 4 bases, leaving 22 bases between the germline ends. Germline CDR1 SGHDN, CDR2 FVKESK. In DNA, the CDR3 is TGTGCCAGCAGCCGTTTACAGGGACCGTCTAACTCCTATGGCTACACCTTC. This codes for CASSRLQGPSNSYGYTF.

The chain employs TRBV11-2 and TRBJ2-1, with TRBD2 as a possible D gene (5 bases). The CDR3 loop spans 14 amino acids. Trimming took off 2 bases at V and 6 bases at J, with 11 bases between the two ends. Germline V lookup: CDR1 SGHAT, CDR2 FQNNGV. The CDR3 coding sequence is TGTGCCAGCAGCTTACCGGGGTTCGTCAATGAGCAGTTCTTC. Amino acid sequence: CASSLPGFVNEQFF.

This clone was recorded only once. The rearrangement uses TRBV6-1 and TRBJ2-7; the match to TRBD2 covers 13 bases. From germline, CDR1 is MNHNS and CDR2 SASEGT. With V trimmed by 4 bases and J by 2 bases, 5 bases remained unmatched. The CDR3 loop spans 16 amino acids. CDR3 sequence: CASSGPLAGGPYEQYF. For the CDR3, the DNA is TGTGCCAGCAGTGGCCCACTAGCGGGGGGGCCCTACGAGCAGTACTTC.